This T cell receptor (beta chain) was identified during a study of cytomegalovirus exposure and HLA in healthy donors. General study points: As confirmed in vitro, three CMV-associated chains were specific for CMV antigens. First-cohort TCR clusters were later found to tend to co-occur in the 120 or so validation repertoires. The listing of about 150 TCR beta chains classed them as cytomegalovirus-associated.

About this clone itself: Its antigen is as yet unknown.

V shed 5 bases and J 5 bases; nucleotides not matched to a gene: 3. In germline, CDR1 is MDHEN, CDR2 SYDVKM. The CDR3 has 14 amino acids. Here immunoSEQ multiplex PCR was the method, and the copy in TCRdb shows in-frame clones only, minus some. The sample comprises 150,000 to 200,000 clones, 85% of which are singletons, and about 17% rests with the top ten. Specimen: PBMCs. This sequence was found in a man aged 18 to 30 in good health and CMV-seropositive. The chain recombines TRBV28 with TRBJ1-4, with 9 nucleotides matching TRBD1. CDR3 amino acids: CASSPGQGNEKLFF. The CDR3 nucleotides read TGTGCCAGCAGTCCGGGACAGGGAAATGAAAAACTGTTTTTT.